Following are 30 T cell receptor beta chains from one sample sequenced in a study of cytomegalovirus exposure and HLA in healthy donors. Both 60 Vbeta primers and 13 Jbeta primers went into the PCR. Only in-frame clones appear in the TCRdb table, and some are missing; sequencing was by immunoSEQ multiplex PCR. The sample includes about 120,000 clones. Sequenced sample: PBMCs. The receptors stem from a woman between 35 and 50 years old in good health and CMV-seropositive.

The V gene is TRBV5-1, the J gene TRBJ1-1; possible D gene TRBD1, 5 bases. The CDR3 is 12 residues long. V was cut by 7 bases and J by 3 bases, with 10 bases left in between. Germline V gene lookup returns CDR1 SGHRS and CDR2 YFSETQ. CDR3 DNA: TGCGCCAGCCTCCAGGGCTACACTGAAGCTTTCTTT. This sequence encodes CASLQGYTEAFF.

This chain joins TRBV11-2 and TRBJ2-3; 8 bases match TRBD1. Germline V gene lookup returns CDR1 SGHAT and CDR2 FQNNGV. The CDR3 extends over 16 amino acids. J gave up 6 bases and V 5 bases, and 13 bases lay outside the gene matches. CDR3 in amino acids: CASSPRDRGLSDTQYF. The CDR3 nucleotides are TGTGCCAGCAGCCCTCGAGACAGGGGATTGTCGGATACGCAGTATTTT.

The CDR3 DNA reads TGTGCCAGCAGCTTTTTTTCCGGTAGGGGAGAAGCTTTCTTT. This codes for CASSFFSGRGEAFF. The rearrangement links TRBV13 to TRBJ1-1; tentative D call: TRBD1 (5 bases). Trimming cost V 3 bases and J 8 bases, with 16 bases left between them. The germline V gene has CDR1 PRHDT and CDR2 FYEKMQ (reference sequence). The CDR3 runs to 14 residues. The variable domain in full, with the rest retrieved from reference TRBV13 and TRBJ1-1, is AAGVIQSPRHLIKEKRETATLKCYPIPRHDTVYWYQQGPGQDPQFLISFYEKMQSDKGSIPDRFSAQQFSDYHSELNMSSLELGDSALYFCASSFFSGRGEAFFGQGTRLTVV.

The rearrangement links TRBV2 to TRBJ2-1, with 11 positions matching TRBD1. The length of the CDR3 is 15 residues. After removal of 7 bases from V and 3 bases from J, the junction contained 5 bases not matched to a gene. Germline CDR1 reads SNHLY; CDR2 reads FYNNEI. The DNA for the CDR3 is TGTGCCAGCACTATGGACAGGGGGCACTACAATGAGCAGTTCTTC. Encoded protein: CASTMDRGHYNEQFF.

The chain uses TRBV9 and TRBJ2-7; D gene uncertain. V gave up 2 bases and J gave up 4 bases, with 10 bases separating them. Germline loops: CDR1 SGDLS, CDR2 YYNGEE. This CDR3 is built from 13 residues. The CDR3 region has the DNA TGTGCCAGCAGCGTCACGAGCGATTACGAGCAGTACTTC. It encodes CASSVTSDYEQYF.

J is TRBJ2-3 and V is TRBV15, with 11 nucleotides matching TRBD1. The germline V gene encodes CDR1 LNHNV and CDR2 YYDKDF (reference sequence). CDR3 length: 15 residues. The J segment lost 3 bases and the V segment lost 1 base, leaving 0 bases of the junction unmatched. This chain's CDR3 is CATSRGDRGTDTQYF. CDR3 nucleotides: TGTGCCACCAGCAGAGGGGACAGGGGGACAGATACGCAGTATTTT.

V usage is TRBV5-6 and J usage is TRBJ2-1; unclear D gene. This CDR3 has 17 residues. The V and J ends lost 0 bases and 2 bases respectively, with 15 bases between them. Germline-derived CDR1 and CDR2 are SGHDT and YYEEEE. The CDR3: CASSLGVAKAPYNEQFF. The CDR3 DNA is TGTGCCAGCAGCTTGGGAGTAGCCAAAGCTCCCTACAATGAGCAGTTCTTC.

V and J are TRBV6-5 and TRBJ1-2; TRBD1 agrees at 8 bases. The CDR3 consists of 14 residues. With 2 bases clipped from V and 5 bases from J, the junction kept 4 bases outside the gene matches. Germline CDR1 is MNHEY and CDR2 is SVGAGI. The CDR3 bases are TGTGCCAGCAGTTACCCGGGACAGGTTTATGGCTACACCTTC. Translation gives CASSYPGQVYGYTF.

V is TRBV10-3 and J is TRBJ1-4, with D possibly TRBD1 on 5 matching bases. The CDR3 is 16 amino acids. Trimming took 2 bases from V and 8 from J, leaving 18 bases between them. Germline V lookup: CDR1 ENHRY, CDR2 SYGVKD. CDR3 nucleotides: TGTGCCATCAGTGAGCCACGCACGGCGGGGGAGGAAAAACTGTTTTTT. Residues: CAISEPRTAGEEKLFF.

The V gene is TRBV7-2, the J gene TRBJ2-5; 8 nucleotides line up with TRBD1. Germline CDR1 is SGHTA and CDR2 is FQGNSA. CDR3 length: 15 residues. V lost 2 bases and J lost 5; bases outside the gene matches: 7. The CDR3 DNA follows: TGTGCCAGCAGCTTACCTCAGGGGGCGCGGGAGACCCAGTACTTC. Translated: CASSLPQGARETQYF.

This rearrangement joins TRBV21-1 to TRBJ1-5; TRBD1 was called by the table and not checked on the DNA. TRBV21-1 is a documented pseudogene. This CDR3 is 16 amino acids long. The CDR3 DNA reads TGTGCCAGCAGCAAAGTTCCACAGGGGGCATTTCAGCCCCAGCATTTT. Amino acid sequence: CASSKVPQGAFQPQHF.

The genes are TRBV2 and TRBJ2-3; TRBD2 matches 7 bases. The junction had 12 bases not matched to a gene; V was cut back by 1 base and J by 2 bases. This CDR3 has 18 amino acids. The germline gives CDR1 SNHLY, CDR2 FYNNEI. The CDR3 region has the DNA TGTGCCAGCAGTGAAGTGAGGGGCGGGAGCGTGGCCACAGATACGCAGTATTTT. This translates into CASSEVRGGSVATDTQYF.

The chain combines TRBV18 with TRBJ2-5, with TRBD2 matching over 14 bases. Germline loops: CDR1 KGHSH, CDR2 LQKENI. J gave up 4 bases and V 4 bases, and 8 bases lay outside the gene matches. CDR3 size: 17 residues. The CDR3 sequence is CASSQPGLAGVGETQYF. The CDR3 DNA reads TGTGCCAGCTCACAGCCGGGACTAGCGGGAGTTGGAGAGACCCAGTACTTC. The full variable domain, with the rest looked up from reference TRBV18 and TRBJ2-5, is NAGVMQNPRHLVRRRGQEARLRCSPMKGHSHVYWYRQLPEEGLKFMVYLQKENIIDESGMPKERFSAEFPKEGPSILRIQQVVRGDSAAYFCASSQPGLAGVGETQYFGPGTRLLVL.

The chain has TRBV7-3 and TRBJ2-1; tentatively, D is TRBD1 (6 bases). CDR3 length: 12 residues. Germline V gene sequence: CDR1 SGHTA, CDR2 FQGTGA. The V end was cut by 8 bases, the J end by 10 bases, with 15 bases between. In DNA, the CDR3 is TGTGCCAGCGGAACAGGGTCGGGGGAGCAGTTCTTC. Translating it yields CASGTGSGEQFF.

This chain connects TRBV28 to TRBJ2-7; 7 bases are a match to TRBD2. The CDR3 consists of 15 residues. V lost 3 bases to trimming and J lost 2 bases; unmatched junction nucleotides: 7. The germline V gene has CDR1 MDHEN and CDR2 SYDVKM. CDR3 nucleotides: TGTGCCAGCAGTTTTGGCGGGGGTGTCACCTACGAGCAGTACTTC. Translated: CASSFGGGVTYEQYF. The variable domain in full, completed from reference TRBV28 and TRBJ2-7, reads DVKVTQSSRYLVKRTGEKVFLECVQDMDHENMFWYRQDPGLGLRLIYFSYDVKMKEKGDIPEGYSVSREKKERFSLILESASTNQTSMYLCASSFGGGVTYEQYFGPGTRLTVT.

This chain connects TRBV5-4 to TRBJ2-7, with 10 bases identical to TRBD1. J gave up 2 bases and V 4 bases, and 6 bases lay outside the gene matches. The CDR3 length is 15 residues. CDR1 and CDR2 from the germline V gene are SGHNT and YYREEE (reference sequence). Here the CDR3 reads CASSPTGGTPYEQYF. In DNA, the CDR3 is TGTGCCAGCAGCCCGACAGGGGGCACACCCTACGAGCAGTACTTC. Together with reference TRBV5-4 and TRBJ2-7, the CDR3 gives the full variable domain: ETGVTQSPTHLIKTRGQQVTLRCSSQSGHNTVSWYQQALGQGPQFIFQYYREEENGRGNFPPRFSGLQFPNYSSELNVNALELDDSALYLCASSPTGGTPYEQYFGPGTRLTVT.

The rearrangement links TRBV6-6 to TRBJ2-5; D may be TRBD2 (6 bases). Trimming stripped 2 bases from V and 4 bases from J, with 17 bases between. Germline CDR1 reads MNHNY; CDR2 reads SVGAGI (reference sequence). The CDR3 is 16 amino acids. The CDR3 loop reads CASSYPGGAGLETQYF. For the CDR3, the DNA is TGTGCCAGCAGTTACCCCGGTGGGGCGGGATTAGAGACCCAGTACTTC.

The chain combines TRBV30 with TRBJ2-5; D may be TRBD1 (5 bases). Germline assignment: CDR1 GTSNPN and CDR2 SVGIG (reference sequence). CDR3 length: 14 amino acids. V dropped 6 bases and J dropped 2 bases, with 16 bases sitting between them. This chain's CDR3 is CACEDRALQETQYF. DNA of the CDR3: TGTGCCTGCGAAGACAGAGCGTTACAAGAGACCCAGTACTTC.

V is TRBV5-1 and J is TRBJ2-5; unclear D gene. The J call may be mistaken, given a closer DNA end match to TRBJ2-7. Germline CDR1 reads SGHRS; CDR2 reads YFSETQ. The CDR3 has 13 amino acids. CDR3 protein: CASSPPGSYEQYF. The CDR3 DNA reads as TGCGCCAGCAGCCCCCCCGGTTCCTACGAGCAGTACTTC.

The V call is TRBV15, the J call TRBJ1-4, with 7 bases fitting TRBD1. The junction had 7 bases not matched to a gene; V was cut back by 3 bases and J by 12 bases. CDR1 LNHNV and CDR2 YYDKDF come from the germline V gene (reference sequence). The CDR3 covers 13 residues. CDR3 sequence: CATSSGQASQLFF. Here the CDR3 DNA reads TGTGCCACCAGCAGTGGACAGGCTTCGCAACTGTTTTTT.

This chain uses TRBV4-1 with TRBJ1-1, with 9 nucleotides matching TRBD1. This CDR3 spans 15 amino acids. Germline CDR1 is MGHRA and CDR2 is YSYEKL. The J segment lost 4 bases and the V segment lost 1 base, leaving 4 bases of the junction unmatched. CDR3 amino acids: CASSQGTGEGTEAFF. In DNA, the CDR3 is TGCGCCAGCAGCCAAGGGACAGGGGAGGGCACTGAAGCTTTCTTT.

This chain joins TRBV9 and TRBJ2-1, with D tentatively TRBD1 (6 bases). With 4 bases removed from V and 2 bases from J, the gap between germline ends came to 13 bases. This CDR3 has 15 residues. The germline gives CDR1 SGDLS, CDR2 YYNGEE. CDR3 DNA: TGTGCCAGCAGCCAGGGGTGGGGTACCTACAATGAGCAGTTCTTC. Its translation: CASSQGWGTYNEQFF.

The gene calls are TRBV7-2 and TRBJ1-2; D not resolved. The CDR3 covers 16 residues. Germline V gene lookup returns CDR1 SGHTA and CDR2 FQGNSA. V lost 5 bases and J 8 bases, leaving 24 bases between the germline ends. Written as DNA, the CDR3 is TGTGCCAGCAGCCCCGTTGAAAGCAGAGCCCCCGGGGGCTACACCTTC. Translating it yields CASSPVESRAPGGYTF.

V and J are TRBV15 and TRBJ2-5; 12 bases match TRBD2. From germline, CDR1 is LNHNV and CDR2 YYDKDF (reference sequence). The CDR3 is 15 residues long. Trimming removed 2 bases from V and 4 bases from J; junction bases left unmatched: 2. CDR3 sequence reads: CATSRLAGGPETQYF. The DNA of the CDR3 is TGTGCCACCAGCAGACTAGCGGGAGGGCCAGAGACCCAGTACTTC.

The gene calls are TRBV27 and TRBJ1-2; 9 nucleotides match TRBD1. J was trimmed by 4 bases and V by 6 bases; bases with no gene match: 6. The CDR3 is 14 amino acids. Looked up from germline, CDR1 is MNHEY and CDR2 is SMNVEV (reference sequence). The CDR3 reads CASRITGGGYGYTF. Written as DNA, the CDR3 is TGTGCCAGCAGGATTACAGGGGGCGGCTATGGCTACACCTTC.

The genes are TRBV19 and TRBJ2-1; the D is unclear. CDR3 length: 14 residues. Germline CDR1 is LNHDA and CDR2 is SQIVND (reference sequence). Trimming stripped 3 bases from V and 5 bases from J, with 11 bases between. Written as DNA, the CDR3 is TGTGCCAGTAGTATGGCGGTATTCAACAATGAGCAGTTCTTC. Its protein product is CASSMAVFNNEQFF.

This chain joins TRBV13 and TRBJ2-6; D might be TRBD2 (7 bases). Germline V CDR1 and CDR2: PRHDT, FYEKMQ (reference sequence). Trimming removed 5 bases from V and 4 bases from J, with 27 bases in between. The CDR3 length is 20 residues. CDR3 nucleotide sequence: TGTGCCAGCAGCCGAACAGGGAGTGGGGGGGGCGCTTCAGGGGCCAACGTCCTGACTTTC. It codes for CASSRTGSGGGASGANVLTF.

J is TRBJ1-1 and V is TRBV15, with D unclear. The CDR3 totals 13 residues. Trimming removed 0 bases at V and 6 bases at J, with 8 bases between. Germline V gene data show CDR1 as LNHNV and CDR2 as YYDKDF (reference sequence). In DNA form, the CDR3 reads TGTGCCACCAGCAGAGAGGAGGGAGCTGAAGCTTTCTTT. Its protein product is CATSREEGAEAFF.

The V call is TRBV12-5, the J call TRBJ2-2; no reliable D call. This CDR3 region has 13 residues. Germline CDR1 and CDR2: LGHNT and FRNRAP. Trimming left V 1 base short and J 6 bases short, with 6 bases between. In nucleotides, the CDR3 is TGTGCTAGTGGTTTGGAAGACTCCGGGGAGCTGTTTTTT. Encoded protein: CASGLEDSGELFF.

V is TRBV5-1 and J is TRBJ2-1, with a possible D match to TRBD2 (5 bases). With 0 bases removed from V and 8 bases from J, the gap between germline ends came to 15 bases. Germline V lookup: CDR1 SGHRS, CDR2 YFSETQ. This CDR3 is built from 15 residues. In DNA, the CDR3 is TGCGCCAGCAGCTTGGGTTGGTCTAGCAGTGATGAGCAGTTCTTC. Its translation is CASSLGWSSSDEQFF.